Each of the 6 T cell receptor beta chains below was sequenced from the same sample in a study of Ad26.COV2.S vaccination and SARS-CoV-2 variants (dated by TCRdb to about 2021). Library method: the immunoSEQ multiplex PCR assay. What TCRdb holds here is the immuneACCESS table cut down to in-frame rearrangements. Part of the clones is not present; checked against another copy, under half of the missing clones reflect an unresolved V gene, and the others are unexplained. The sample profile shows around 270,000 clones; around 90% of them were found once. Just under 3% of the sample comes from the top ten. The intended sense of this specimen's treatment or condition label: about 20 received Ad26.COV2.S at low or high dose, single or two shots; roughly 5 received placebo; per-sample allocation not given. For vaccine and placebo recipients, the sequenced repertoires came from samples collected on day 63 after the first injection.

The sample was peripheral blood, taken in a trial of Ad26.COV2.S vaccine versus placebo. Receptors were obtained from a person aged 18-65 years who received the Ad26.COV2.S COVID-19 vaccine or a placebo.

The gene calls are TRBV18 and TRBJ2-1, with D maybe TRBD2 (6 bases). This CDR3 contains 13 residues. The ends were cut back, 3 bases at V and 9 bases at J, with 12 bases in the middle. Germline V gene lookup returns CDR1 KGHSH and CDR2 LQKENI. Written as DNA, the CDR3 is TGTGCCAGCTCACCTTGGGACTTCGGTGAGCAGTTCTTC. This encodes CASSPWDFGEQFF.

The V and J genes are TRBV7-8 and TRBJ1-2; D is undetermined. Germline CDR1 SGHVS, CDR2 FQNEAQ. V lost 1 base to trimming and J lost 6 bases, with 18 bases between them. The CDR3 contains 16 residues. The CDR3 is CASSLDRKAADDGYTF. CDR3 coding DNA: TGTGCCAGCAGCTTAGATCGTAAGGCAGCAGATGATGGCTACACCTTC.

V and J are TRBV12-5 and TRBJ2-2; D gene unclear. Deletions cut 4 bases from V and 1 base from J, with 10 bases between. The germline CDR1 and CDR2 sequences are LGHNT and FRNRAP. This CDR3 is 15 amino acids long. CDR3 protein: CASGSLPQNTGELFF. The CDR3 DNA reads TGTGCTAGTGGTTCCCTCCCCCAGAACACCGGGGAGCTGTTTTTT.

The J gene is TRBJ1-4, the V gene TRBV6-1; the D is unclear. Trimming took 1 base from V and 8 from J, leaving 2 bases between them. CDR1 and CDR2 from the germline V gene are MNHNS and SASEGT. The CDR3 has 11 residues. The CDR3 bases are TGTGCCAGCAGTGAAGAGGAAAAACTGTTTTTT. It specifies CASSEEEKLFF.

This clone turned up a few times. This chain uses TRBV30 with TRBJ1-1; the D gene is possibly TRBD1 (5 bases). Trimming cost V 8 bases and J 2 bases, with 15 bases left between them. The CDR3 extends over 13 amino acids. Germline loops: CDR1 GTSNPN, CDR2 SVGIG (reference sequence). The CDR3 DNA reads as TGTGCCCACGCCAAGACAGCAAACACTGAAGCTTTCTTT. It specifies CAHAKTANTEAFF. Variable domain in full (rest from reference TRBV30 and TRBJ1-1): SQTIHQWPATLVQPVGSPLSLECTVEGTSNPNLYWYRQAAGRGLQLLFYSVGIGQISSEVPQNLSASRPQDRQFILSSKKLLLSDSGFYLCAHAKTANTEAFFGQGTRLTVV.

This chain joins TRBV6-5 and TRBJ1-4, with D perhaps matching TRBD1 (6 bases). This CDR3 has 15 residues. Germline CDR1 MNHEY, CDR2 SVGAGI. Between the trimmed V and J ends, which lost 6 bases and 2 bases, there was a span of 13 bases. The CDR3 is CASRLDRTTNEKLFF. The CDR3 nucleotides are TGTGCCAGCAGATTAGACAGGACTACTAATGAAAAACTGTTTTTT.